The source of this TCR beta chain is a study of cytomegalovirus exposure and HLA in healthy donors. Germline CDR1 MDHEN, CDR2 SYDVKM. Trimming pared 5 bases from V and 3 bases from J, leaving 8 bases between. The CDR3 runs to 13 residues. 13 Jbeta primers and 60 Vbeta primers were used for the PCR. Clones were read by immunoSEQ multiplex PCR, and TCRdb kept only the in-frame ones, dropping some. This sample has around 280,000 clones; about 87% occur once, and the top ten carry about 2.5%. The source of this sequence is a young woman in good health and CMV-seronegative. This chain uses TRBV28 with TRBJ2-1; D ambiguous. Sequenced sample: PBMCs. This CDR3 reads CASSLDNYNEQFF. The CDR3 DNA reads as TGTGCCAGCAGTCTTGACAACTACAATGAGCAGTTCTTC.